The 18 T cell receptor beta chains in this list originate from one sample, sequenced in a study of blood T cell repertoires in COVID-19. The protocol was immunoSEQ multiplex PCR, while the TCRdb copy is restricted to in-frame clones and leaves out a portion. The sample carries 90,000 to 110,000 clones, 75% to 90% recorded once. What was sequenced was peripheral blood. The source of these receptors is a woman aged 60-70 years with acute or convalescent COVID-19.

The gene calls are TRBV7-9 and TRBJ1-5; no clear D gene. The V gene lost 5 bases and the J gene lost 0 bases, with 11 bases spanning the gap. Germline V gene data show CDR1 as SEHNR and CDR2 as FQNEAQ (reference sequence). The CDR3 loop spans 15 amino acids. CDR3 residues: CASSRGLDSNQPQHF. The DNA for the CDR3 is TGTGCCAGCAGCCGAGGACTCGATAGCAATCAGCCCCAGCATTTT. The full variable domain, its missing parts supplied by reference TRBV7-9 and TRBJ1-5, is DTGVSQNPRHKITKRGQNVTFRCDPISEHNRLYWYRQTLGQGPEFLTYFQNEAQLEKSRLLSDRFSAERPKGSFSTLEIQRTEQGDSAMYLCASSRGLDSNQPQHFGDGTRLSIL.

J is TRBJ1-4 and V is TRBV5-1, with 7 bases matching TRBD1. J gave up 0 bases and V 4 bases, and 3 bases lay outside the gene matches. Germline V gene data show CDR1 as SGHRS and CDR2 as YFSETQ. CDR3 length equals 15 residues. The CDR3: CASSLGQSTNEKLFF. The DNA of the CDR3 is TGCGCCAGCAGCCTGGGACAGTCAACTAATGAAAAACTGTTTTTT.

The V call is TRBV14, the J call TRBJ2-7; 9 bases align to TRBD1. After removal of 6 bases from V and 3 bases from J, the junction contained 12 bases not matched to a gene. Germline V gene sequence: CDR1 SGHDN, CDR2 FVKESK. CDR3 length equals 16 residues. The CDR3 region has the DNA TGTGCCAGCAGTCTCACAGGGGGCGCCTATGTCTACGAGCAGTACTTC. It encodes CASSLTGGAYVYEQYF.

The chain recombines TRBV5-1 with TRBJ2-2; D not certain. The V gene lost 0 bases and the J gene lost 5 bases, with 5 bases spanning the gap. The CDR3 is 13 amino acids. Germline V gives CDR1 SGHRS, CDR2 YFSETQ. The CDR3 nucleotides are TGCGCCAGCAGCTTGGTTGTAACCGGGGAGCTGTTTTTT. Translated, it gives CASSLVVTGELFF. Supplemented by reference TRBV5-1 and TRBJ2-2, the full variable domain reads KAGVTQTPRYLIKTRGQQVTLSCSPISGHRSVSWYQQTPGQGLQFLFEYFSETQRNKGNFPGRFSGRQFSNSRSEMNVSTLELGDSALYLCASSLVVTGELFFGEGSRLTVL.

This rearrangement joins TRBV15 to TRBJ2-1, with 11 bases lining up with TRBD2. There are 16 residues in the CDR3. Germline trimming cut 6 bases from V and 0 bases from J; bases unmatched to any gene: 4. Germline CDR1 and CDR2: LNHNV and YYDKDF (reference sequence). The CDR3 DNA reads as TGTGCCACCAGGACTAGCGGGAAAAGCTCCTACAATGAGCAGTTCTTC. The encoded protein is CATRTSGKSSYNEQFF.

Points on this clone: One junction end disagrees with the germline gene, perhaps due to a read error. V gene TRBV7-9 combines with J gene TRBJ2-2, with a weak D call TRBD2 (5 bases). There are 14 residues in the CDR3. CDR1 is SEHNR, CDR2 FQNEAQ, per germline (reference sequence). CDR3 protein: CASTLGSGTGELFF. The CDR3 coding sequence is TGTGCCAGCACCTTAGGGAGTGGGACCGGGGAGCTGTTTTTT.

The rearrangement uses TRBV6-2 or TRBV6-3 and TRBJ2-1; TRBD2 matches at 7 bases. The length of the CDR3 is 15 residues. Unmatched junction bases numbered 1, after V lost 2 bases and J lost 0 bases. Germline V lookup: CDR1 MNHEY, CDR2 SVGEGT. The CDR3 DNA reads TGTGCCAGCAGTTACGGCGGGAGCTCCTACAATGAGCAGTTCTTC. Protein sequence: CASSYGGSSYNEQFF.

This rearrangement joins TRBV30 to TRBJ1-3; D gene uncertain. CDR1 and CDR2 from the germline V gene are GTSNPN and SVGIG (reference sequence). The CDR3 is 14 residues long. V shed 0 bases and J shed 2 bases, with 8 bases lying between them. The CDR3: CAWSVITAGNTIYF. DNA for the CDR3: TGTGCCTGGAGTGTAATCACAGCTGGAAACACCATATATTTT. The full variable domain, in which reference TRBV30 and TRBJ1-3 provide the parts outside the CDR3, is SQTIHQWPATLVQPVGSPLSLECTVEGTSNPNLYWYRQAAGRGLQLLFYSVGIGQISSEVPQNLSASRPQDRQFILSSKKLLLSDSGFYLCAWSVITAGNTIYFGEGSWLTVV.

The CDR3, as DNA: TGTGCCAGCAGATCACAGGGTTACGAGCAGTACTTC. Its translation is CASRSQGYEQYF. The chain has TRBV28 and TRBJ2-7; D is possibly TRBD1 (6 bases). Germline V CDR1 and CDR2: MDHEN, SYDVKM. The CDR3 sequence is 12 residues long. The germline V and J ends were trimmed by 6 bases and 4 bases, with 10 bases remaining between them.

The CDR3 region is CASSKGGLGTEAFF. Here the CDR3 DNA reads TGTGCCAGCAGCAAAGGAGGGCTTGGGACTGAAGCTTTCTTT. The chain recombines TRBV21-1 with TRBJ1-1. TRBV21-1 is a known pseudogene. The CDR3 contains 14 residues.

The sample holds one count of this clone. The chain joins TRBV11-3 to TRBJ2-2; 9 positions agree with TRBD1. The trim removed 5 bases at V and 6 bases at J, leaving 10 bases unmatched. Germline loops: CDR1 SGHNT, CDR2 YENEEA. The CDR3 consists of 16 residues. The CDR3 loop is CASSPARQGGAGELFF. The CDR3 DNA follows: TGTGCCAGCAGCCCCGCCCGACAGGGGGGGGCCGGGGAGCTGTTTTTT.

This rearrangement joins TRBV12-3 or TRBV12-4 to TRBJ1-1; TRBD1 is a possible D gene (6 bases). V lost 5 bases and J lost 7, with 11 bases in between. CDR3 length equals 12 residues. For the CDR3, the DNA is TGTGCCAGCAGTCAGCAGGGGATTGAAGCTTTCTTT. It yields the protein CASSQQGIEAFF.

The V call is TRBV6-1, the J call TRBJ1-5; a weak D match, TRBD1 (5 bases). V lost 2 bases and J lost 7, with 15 bases in between. The CDR3 consists of 15 residues. Per germline, CDR1 MNHNS and CDR2 SASEGT. CDR3 nucleotide sequence: TGTGCCAGCAGTGAACGGGCAGGGTGGGGACAGCCCCAGCATTTT. This sequence encodes CASSERAGWGQPQHF.

The chain carries TRBV30 and TRBJ1-2; 7 bases line up with TRBD1. J gave up 4 bases and V 4 bases, and 6 bases lay outside the gene matches. The germline V gene has CDR1 GTSNPN and CDR2 SVGIG (reference sequence). CDR3 size: 13 residues. The CDR3 DNA is TGTGCCTGGACTCAGGGGGACGGCTATGGCTACACCTTC. Translation gives CAWTQGDGYGYTF.

The chain combines TRBV30 with TRBJ2-2; 10 bases agree with TRBD2. There are 16 residues in the CDR3. V shed 4 bases, J shed 4 bases, and the junction held 9 bases outside the gene matches. The germline V gene encodes CDR1 GTSNPN and CDR2 SVGIG (reference sequence). CDR3 region: CAWTPSSGGVTGELFF. The CDR3 DNA reads as TGTGCCTGGACACCGTCTAGCGGGGGTGTCACCGGGGAGCTGTTTTTT.

This clone was recorded a few times. This chain uses TRBV5-1 with TRBJ2-3; 8 nucleotides agree with TRBD2. The germline CDR1 and CDR2 sequences are SGHRS and YFSETQ. Trimming at V came to 4 bases and at J to 4 bases, leaving 5 bases not matched to a gene. CDR3 size: 14 residues. CDR3 DNA sequence: TGCGCCAGCAGCCCGGGGGGGGCGGCAGATACGCAGTATTTT. Its protein is CASSPGGAADTQYF.

This chain joins TRBV5-5 and TRBJ2-7; D may be TRBD1 (5 bases). CDR3 length equals 15 residues. Looked up from germline, CDR1 is SGHKS and CDR2 is YYEKEE (reference sequence). The ends were cut back, 0 bases at V and 7 bases at J, with 17 bases in the middle. CDR3 bases: TGTGCCAGCAGCTTGGCGGTCAGGGAAGTCGGGGAGCAGTACTTC. Amino acids: CASSLAVREVGEQYF.

V and J are TRBV10-3 and TRBJ2-3, with TRBD1 identical over 9 bases. With 2 bases clipped from V and 3 bases from J, the junction kept 15 bases outside the gene matches. This CDR3 is 19 amino acids long. Germline CDR1 is ENHRY and CDR2 is SYGVKD. CDR3 coding DNA: TGTGCCATCAGTGAGACAATGAGATCAACAGGGGGCGGGACAGATACGCAGTATTTT. It is translated as CAISETMRSTGGGTDTQYF.